A single sample gave rise to the 30 T cell receptor beta chains below, sequenced in a study of shared clonotypes between healthy human individuals. Produced via immunoSEQ multiplex PCR; TCRdb's table is partial and in-frame only. The sample holds roughly 2.5 million clones, approximately 94% seen once. Specimen: naive CD4+ T cells sorted from blood. Subset given: CD45RA+ positively selected. The receptor source for this set is a man between 18 and 35 years old in good health.

V is TRBV2 and J is TRBJ2-7, with 8 positions matching TRBD2. This CDR3 has 14 residues. The germline gives CDR1 SNHLY, CDR2 FYNNEI. J lost 3 bases, V lost 6 bases, and 7 bases had no gene match. The CDR3 nucleotides read TGTGCCAGCAGCCCCGTAGCGGGAAGCTACGAGCAGTACTTC. Translated: CASSPVAGSYEQYF.

CDR3 sequence reads: CASSPSGQGTQETQYF. CDR3 in DNA: TGCGCCAGCAGCCCCTCGGGACAGGGAACCCAAGAGACCCAGTACTTC. V usage is TRBV4-3 and J usage is TRBJ2-5; 9 nucleotides agree with TRBD1. This CDR3 is built from 16 residues. Trimming cost V 4 bases and J 1 base; bases outside gene matches: 7. CDR1 is LGHNA, CDR2 YSLEER, per germline.

This clone was found once. This chain connects TRBV7-2 to TRBJ2-1, with 8 bases fitting TRBD2. V shed 3 bases, J shed 3 bases, and the junction held 7 bases outside the gene matches. Germline V gives CDR1 SGHTA, CDR2 FQGNSA. This CDR3 is built from 16 residues. CDR3 nucleotides: TGTGCCAGCAGCTTCGGGGGGGCCCAATTCTACAATGAGCAGTTCTTC. Translation gives CASSFGGAQFYNEQFF. The whole variable domain, remainder taken from reference TRBV7-2 and TRBJ2-1, is GAGVSQSPSNKVTEKGKDVELRCDPISGHTALYWYRQSLGQGLEFLIYFQGNSAPDKSGLPSDRFSAERTGGSVSTLTIQRTQQEDSAVYLCASSFGGAQFYNEQFFGPGTRLTVL.

This chain connects TRBV27 to TRBJ1-3; D is unresolved. Trimming stripped 5 bases from V and 5 bases from J, with 19 bases between. The CDR3 is made up of 16 amino acids. Germline lookup yields CDR1 MNHEY and CDR2 SMNVEV (reference sequence). The CDR3 spells CASSPQFSQQRNTIYF. The CDR3 DNA sequence: TGTGCCAGCAGTCCCCAGTTCTCCCAGCAGCGAAACACCATATATTTT.

V and J are TRBV11-3 and TRBJ2-5; possibly TRBD1 for D (5 bases). Germline V gene sequence: CDR1 SGHNT, CDR2 YENEEA. The CDR3 length is 13 residues. Trimming took 2 bases from V and 5 from J, leaving 9 bases between them. The CDR3, as DNA: TGTGCCAGCAGCTTACAGGGCGCGGAGACCCAGTACTTC. As protein: CASSLQGAETQYF.

V usage is TRBV5-4 and J usage is TRBJ2-3, with TRBD2 matching over 8 bases. Per the germline V gene, CDR1 is SGHNT and CDR2 is YYREEE (reference sequence). The CDR3 length is 14 residues. V trimming: 3 bases; J trimming: 2 bases; junction bases outside the gene matches: 2. The CDR3 region has the DNA TGTGCCAGCAGCTCCGGGGGGGTCACAGATACGCAGTATTTT. This codes for CASSSGGVTDTQYF.

The V and J genes are TRBV7-2 and TRBJ2-5; TRBD2 matches 8 bases. CDR1 is SGHTA, CDR2 FQGNSA, per germline. The CDR3 has 14 residues. V shed 5 bases, J shed 5 bases, and the junction held 7 bases outside the gene matches. The CDR3 here is CASSPAGGWETQYF. The CDR3 bases are TGTGCCAGCAGCCCCGCGGGAGGCTGGGAGACCCAGTACTTC.

V usage is TRBV7-8 and J usage is TRBJ1-5; no definite D call. Deletions cut 5 bases from V and 0 bases from J, with 11 bases between. The germline gives CDR1 SGHVS, CDR2 FQNEAQ. The CDR3 has 15 amino acids. The CDR3 loop reads CASSTDGYSNQPQHF. The CDR3 region has the DNA TGTGCCAGCAGCACCGACGGATATAGCAATCAGCCCCAGCATTTT. Full variable domain (remainder filled in from reference TRBV7-8 and TRBJ1-5): GAGVSQSPRYKVAKRGQDVALRCDPISGHVSLFWYQQALGQGPEFLTYFQNEAQLDKSGLPSDRFFAERPEGSVSTLKIQRTQQEDSAVYLCASSTDGYSNQPQHFGDGTRLSIL.

The chain links TRBV2 to TRBJ2-1; no firm D call. Germline CDR1 and CDR2: SNHLY and FYNNEI. This CDR3 is 14 amino acids long. Trimming cost V 8 bases and J 0 bases, with 11 bases left between them. CDR3: CASVSMVSYNEQFF. The DNA for the CDR3 is TGTGCCAGCGTCTCGATGGTCTCCTACAATGAGCAGTTCTTC.

The chain uses TRBV7-9 and TRBJ1-1, with 7 bases aligning to TRBD1. V lost 0 bases, J lost 10 bases, and 2 bases stayed unmatched. CDR3 length: 12 residues. Germline CDR1 reads SEHNR; CDR2 reads FQNEAQ (reference sequence). The CDR3 reads CASSLARGVAFF. In DNA form, the CDR3 reads TGTGCCAGCAGCTTAGCCAGGGGGGTAGCTTTCTTT.

The chain recombines TRBV7-2 with TRBJ1-1; D may be TRBD1 (6 bases). Germline V gene data show CDR1 as SGHTA and CDR2 as FQGNSA. The CDR3 sequence is 13 residues long. Deletions cut 6 bases from V and 8 bases from J, with 16 bases between. The CDR3 DNA follows: TGTGCCAGCAGTTCCCCCGGGACACCGGAAGCTTTCTTT. Protein sequence: CASSSPGTPEAFF.

V gene TRBV7-6 combines with J gene TRBJ2-1, with 9 bases lining up with TRBD1. This CDR3 has 14 amino acids. Germline V lookup: CDR1 SGHVS, CDR2 FNYEAQ. The junction had 7 bases not matched to a gene; V was cut back by 5 bases and J by 8 bases. CDR3 bases: TGTGCCAGCAGCGTGGACAGGGGCGGCGATGAGCAGTTCTTC. Its translation is CASSVDRGGDEQFF.

CDR3 protein: CASSLRTGEQYF. As DNA, the CDR3 is TGTGCCAGCAGCCTACGGACAGGCGAGCAGTACTTC. The chain recombines TRBV7-6 with TRBJ2-7; 7 nucleotides align to TRBD1. CDR1 SGHVS and CDR2 FNYEAQ come from the germline V gene. The J segment lost 6 bases and the V segment lost 5 bases, leaving 4 bases of the junction unmatched. The CDR3 spans 12 residues.

This chain connects TRBV28 to TRBJ2-2; tentatively, D is TRBD1 (6 bases). This CDR3 is built from 14 residues. CDR1 and CDR2 from the germline V gene are MDHEN and SYDVKM. V lost 5 bases, J lost 6 bases, and 13 bases lay in between. In DNA form, the CDR3 reads TGTGCCAGCAGTAAACAGGGTGGAGCCGGGGAGCTGTTTTTT. It specifies CASSKQGGAGELFF.

This chain connects TRBV6-1 to TRBJ2-5; no clear D gene. Germline V gene data show CDR1 as MNHNS and CDR2 as SASEGT. V lost 1 base and J 0 bases, leaving 9 bases between the germline ends. The CDR3 sequence is 15 residues long. In DNA form, the CDR3 reads TGTGCCAGCAGTGAAGTTCGGATTTACCAAGAGACCCAGTACTTC. Translated, it gives CASSEVRIYQETQYF.

On this clone: The sample carries other DNA sequences with the same CDR3. This sequence joins TRBV18 and TRBJ1-4; D is unresolved. V lost 5 bases, J lost 0 bases, and 7 bases lay in between. The germline V gene encodes CDR1 KGHSH and CDR2 LQKENI. This CDR3 comprises 14 residues. CDR3 sequence (DNA): TGTGCCAGCTCAAAGGGTGCAACTAATGAAAAACTGTTTTTT. Amino acid sequence: CASSKGATNEKLFF. The complete variable domain, with remaining parts taken from reference TRBV18 and TRBJ1-4, reads NAGVMQNPRHLVRRRGQEARLRCSPMKGHSHVYWYRQLPEEGLKFMVYLQKENIIDESGMPKERFSAEFPKEGPSILRIQQVVRGDSAAYFCASSKGATNEKLFFGSGTQLSVL.

This chain connects TRBV19 to TRBJ2-7; 9 bases agree with TRBD1. The CDR3 is 14 residues long. Germline loops: CDR1 LNHDA, CDR2 SQIVND (reference sequence). The V gene end was trimmed by 3 bases and the J gene end by 6 bases; junction bases not matched to a gene: 6. CDR3 protein: CASSMVQGASEQYF. The CDR3 DNA follows: TGTGCCAGTAGTATGGTACAGGGGGCGAGCGAGCAGTACTTC.

The chain couples TRBV7-2 to TRBJ2-1; 9 bases align to TRBD2. Unmatched junction bases numbered 4, after V lost 0 bases and J lost 4 bases. Germline-derived CDR1 and CDR2 are SGHTA and FQGNSA. This CDR3 is 16 amino acids long. The chain's CDR3 is CASSLAGLAGYNEQFF. The CDR3 DNA reads as TGTGCCAGCAGCTTAGCGGGGCTAGCGGGGTACAATGAGCAGTTCTTC.

V gene TRBV27 combines with J gene TRBJ2-1; TRBD1 matches 7 bases. The CDR3 spans 16 residues. The germline V gene has CDR1 MNHEY and CDR2 SMNVEV (reference sequence). V was pared by 2 bases and J by 2 bases, with 6 bases of the junction left unmatched. In DNA form, the CDR3 reads TGTGCCAGCAGTTTAGGCGCCAGGGGGACCTACAATGAGCAGTTCTTC. Translation: CASSLGARGTYNEQFF.

The V and J genes are TRBV18 and TRBJ2-1; 12 nucleotides agree with TRBD1. CDR3 length: 15 residues. Trimming cost V 5 bases and J 6 bases; bases outside gene matches: 5. Germline CDR1 and CDR2: KGHSH and LQKENI. The CDR3 protein is CASSKGQGASNEQFF. CDR3 nucleotide sequence: TGTGCCAGCTCAAAGGGACAGGGGGCTAGCAATGAGCAGTTCTTC.

The chain is built from TRBV4-1 and TRBJ2-5, with D possibly matching TRBD1 (5 bases). The CDR3 spans 15 residues. Trimming removed 3 bases at V and 2 bases at J, with 13 bases between. Germline V gene lookup returns CDR1 MGHRA and CDR2 YSYEKL. Written as DNA, the CDR3 is TGCGCCAGCAGCCACGTAGGGGCCAGACAAGAGACCCAGTACTTC. Amino acid sequence: CASSHVGARQETQYF.

The CDR3 DNA reads as TGTGCCAGCAGTTCTTCCAACACCGGGGAGCTGTTTTTT. Protein: CASSSSNTGELFF. V is TRBV27 and J is TRBJ2-2; no reliable D call. The length of the CDR3 is 13 residues. V lost 4 bases, J lost 2 bases, and 5 bases lay in between. Looked up from germline, CDR1 is MNHEY and CDR2 is SMNVEV (reference sequence).

J is TRBJ2-3 and V is TRBV30; a weak D match, TRBD2 (5 bases). V lost 1 base and J lost 5, with 10 bases in between. The CDR3 has 13 residues. Looked up from germline, CDR1 is GTSNPN and CDR2 is SVGIG (reference sequence). This chain's CDR3 is CAWSGGSEDTQYF. The CDR3 DNA sequence: TGTGCCTGGAGTGGGGGTAGCGAAGATACGCAGTATTTT.

Here the CDR3 reads CASSRTGTGKSNQPQHF. Written as DNA, the CDR3 is TGTGCCAGCAGCCGTACCGGGACAGGAAAAAGCAATCAGCCCCAGCATTTT. The chain carries TRBV27 and TRBJ1-5, with 8 bases identical to TRBD1. The V gene end was trimmed by 6 bases and the J gene end by 1 base; junction bases not matched to a gene: 11. From germline, CDR1 is MNHEY and CDR2 SMNVEV (reference sequence). This CDR3 is built from 17 residues.

In this sample, this clone turned up once. The V call is TRBV7-6, the J call TRBJ1-4; tentative D call: TRBD1 (5 bases). The V and J ends lost 1 base and 0 bases respectively, with 12 bases between them. The germline V gene has CDR1 SGHVS and CDR2 FNYEAQ. CDR3 length: 17 residues. In DNA form, the CDR3 reads TGTGCCAGCAGCTTAGTTGTTCGAGGGGCAACTAATGAAAAACTGTTTTTT. Its protein is CASSLVVRGATNEKLFF.

This chain joins TRBV11-2 and TRBJ2-1, with D perhaps matching TRBD2 (7 bases). With 3 bases removed from V and 9 bases from J, the gap between germline ends came to 15 bases. Germline CDR1 is SGHAT and CDR2 is FQNNGV. CDR3 length: 14 amino acids. The CDR3 is CASSLFGGLFEQFF. The DNA for the CDR3 is TGTGCCAGCAGCTTGTTCGGGGGGCTCTTTGAGCAGTTCTTC.

The rearrangement joins TRBV10-3 to TRBJ2-3, with 7 nucleotides matching TRBD2. The CDR3 totals 14 residues. Germline values: CDR1 ENHRY, CDR2 SYGVKD. Losses at the gene ends were 8 bases for V and 4 bases for J; bases not matched to a gene: 9. This CDR3 is CAIQNAGVPDTQYF. The CDR3 coding sequence is TGTGCCATCCAGAACGCGGGAGTCCCAGATACGCAGTATTTT.

This chain uses TRBV7-9 with TRBJ2-3; 7 bases match TRBD2. V lost 5 bases, J lost 6 bases, and 8 bases stayed unmatched. This CDR3 has 14 amino acids. Per the germline V gene, CDR1 is SEHNR and CDR2 is FQNEAQ (reference sequence). The CDR3 here is CASSPRTSVDTQYF. CDR3 sequence (DNA): TGTGCCAGCAGCCCCCGGACTAGTGTGGATACGCAGTATTTT.

The CDR3: CASSAPGLAGGQGEQYF. CDR3 nucleotides: TGTGCCAGCTCAGCTCCGGGACTAGCGGGAGGGCAGGGCGAGCAGTACTTC. V is TRBV18 and J is TRBJ2-7, with 16 nucleotides matching TRBD2. This CDR3 spans 17 amino acids. V dropped 5 bases and J dropped 6; count of bases not matched to a gene: 10. CDR1 is KGHSH, CDR2 LQKENI, per germline.

The chain employs TRBV28 and TRBJ1-3, with D unclear. The CDR3 contains 14 residues. Germline lookup yields CDR1 MDHEN and CDR2 SYDVKM. Trimming removed 6 bases from V and 3 bases from J, with 12 bases in between. This CDR3 is CASSPRVFGNTIYF. In DNA, the CDR3 is TGTGCCAGCAGCCCCCGGGTATTTGGAAACACCATATATTTT.